Below, 26 T cell receptor beta chains from the same sample are listed, as sequenced in a study of blood T cell repertoires in COVID-19. Using immunoSEQ multiplex PCR, the repertoire was profiled, and TCRdb retains in-frame clones only, with some absent. The table shows about half a million clones, with around 85% occurring only once. Sequencing was carried out using peripheral blood. All receptors come from a human donor in a cohort sampled during active COVID-19.

This clone has only a few counts. The chain is built from TRBV6-5 and TRBJ1-1; tentative D call: TRBD1 (6 bases). The V gene lost 6 bases and the J gene lost 1 base, with 9 bases spanning the gap. The germline CDR1 and CDR2 sequences are MNHEY and SVGAGI. This CDR3 is 13 amino acids long. CDR3 nucleotides: TGTGCCAGCAGCGACAGGACGAACACTGAAGCTTTCTTT. As protein: CASSDRTNTEAFF.

The chain links TRBV10-3 to TRBJ2-1, with 8 bases fitting TRBD2. The ends lost 4 bases at V and 7 bases at J; junction bases unmatched: 6. The germline V gene encodes CDR1 ENHRY and CDR2 SYGVKD. The CDR3 contains 14 residues. This CDR3 is CAISAFGGRNEQFF. DNA for the CDR3: TGTGCCATCAGTGCGTTTGGCGGGAGGAATGAGCAGTTCTTC.

CDR3 coding DNA: TGTGCCAGCAGCGCAATGACAGGCGGGAACACTGAAGCTTTCTTT. This gives the protein CASSAMTGGNTEAFF. The rearrangement joins TRBV9 to TRBJ1-1; D possibly corresponds to TRBD1 (6 bases). CDR3 length: 15 residues. Germline assignment: CDR1 SGDLS and CDR2 YYNGEE. Trimming removed 3 bases at V and 1 base at J, with 13 bases between.

The chain has TRBV5-8 and TRBJ2-1; 8 bases agree with TRBD2. V dropped 7 bases and J dropped 0; count of bases not matched to a gene: 12. The germline V gene encodes CDR1 SGHTS and CDR2 YDEGEE. The CDR3 has 17 amino acids. The CDR3 DNA reads TGTGCCAGCGGCCGATGGGGGAGCGGGAGCTCCTACAATGAGCAGTTCTTC. Its translation is CASGRWGSGSSYNEQFF. Complete variable domain (other parts from reference TRBV5-8 and TRBJ2-1): EAGVTQSPTHLIKTRGQQATLRCSPISGHTSVYWYQQALGLGLQFLLWYDEGEERNRGNFPPRFSGRQFPNYSSELNVNALELEDSALYLCASGRWGSGSSYNEQFFGPGTRLTVL.

This clone occurred a few times. The chain uses TRBV24-1 and TRBJ2-7; weak D call: TRBD2 (5 bases). The V and J ends lost 10 bases and 0 bases respectively, with 12 bases between them. This CDR3 spans 13 amino acids. The germline V gene has CDR1 KGHDR and CDR2 SFDVKD. CDR3 region: CATRAESSYEQYF. CDR3 DNA sequence: TGTGCCACGAGGGCGGAGAGCTCCTACGAGCAGTACTTC.

V and J are TRBV7-9 and TRBJ2-7; no reliable D call. The V and J ends lost 0 bases and 0 bases respectively, with 6 bases between them. Germline V gene data show CDR1 as SEHNR and CDR2 as FQNEAQ (reference sequence). The length of the CDR3 is 14 residues. CDR3 region: CASSLAAPSYEQYF. The CDR3 DNA sequence: TGTGCCAGCAGCTTAGCGGCTCCCTCCTACGAGCAGTACTTC.

The rearrangement links TRBV14 to TRBJ2-7, with D possibly being TRBD2 (6 bases). The CDR3 is made up of 17 amino acids. V was trimmed by 0 bases and J by 2 bases, leaving 17 bases between them. Per the germline V gene, CDR1 is SGHDN and CDR2 is FVKESK. As DNA, the CDR3 is TGTGCCAGCAGCCAAGACCGGGACTTAATTAGGACCTACGAGCAGTACTTC. This translates into CASSQDRDLIRTYEQYF. The whole variable domain, filled in from reference TRBV14 and TRBJ2-7, reads EAGVTQFPSHSVIEKGQTVTLRCDPISGHDNLYWYRRVMGKEIKFLLHFVKESKQDESGMPNNRFLAERTGGTYSTLKVQPAELEDSGVYFCASSQDRDLIRTYEQYFGPGTRLTVT.

V and J are TRBV19 and TRBJ1-5, with 9 bases lining up with TRBD1. Unmatched junction bases numbered 7, after V lost 7 bases and J lost 3 bases. The germline gives CDR1 LNHDA, CDR2 SQIVND (reference sequence). CDR3 length equals 15 residues. Here the CDR3 reads CASMSRQGDNQPQHF. DNA for the CDR3: TGTGCCAGTATGTCTAGACAGGGGGACAATCAGCCCCAGCATTTT.

This chain joins TRBV19 and TRBJ1-2; possibly TRBD1 for D (6 bases). CDR3 length: 15 amino acids. The V and J ends lost 7 bases and 2 bases respectively, with 17 bases between them. CDR1 and CDR2 (germline): LNHDA, SQIVND (reference sequence). The CDR3 sequence is CASTPRGAENYGYTF. The CDR3 DNA follows: TGTGCCAGTACCCCTCGGGGGGCGGAAAACTATGGCTACACCTTC.

The chain carries TRBV11-1 and TRBJ2-7; D might be TRBD1 (6 bases). V lost 4 bases and J 5 bases, leaving 15 bases between the germline ends. CDR1 and CDR2 from the germline V gene are SGHAT and FQDESV (reference sequence). The CDR3 is 14 residues long. The CDR3 bases are TGTGCCAGCAGCTATGATCACAGGGTCCACGAGCAGTACTTC. This encodes CASSYDHRVHEQYF.

This chain uses TRBV5-3 with TRBJ1-2, with a possible D match to TRBD1 (5 bases). TRBV5-3 is an ORF, with its function uncertain. The V end was cut by 4 bases, the J end by 8 bases, with 15 bases between. The CDR3 spans 13 residues. The CDR3 reads CARSPGRRGGYTF. CDR3 in DNA: TGTGCCAGAAGCCCAGGACGCCGGGGGGGCTACACCTTC.

The chain joins TRBV5-1 to TRBJ1-4, with a weak D call TRBD1 (6 bases). CDR1 and CDR2 from the germline V gene are SGHRS and YFSETQ. Trimming pared 4 bases from V and 7 bases from J, leaving 23 bases between. CDR3 length equals 17 residues. The CDR3 loop reads CASSMESGQGLGEKLFF. In nucleotides, the CDR3 is TGCGCCAGCAGCATGGAATCGGGGCAGGGGCTTGGTGAAAAACTGTTTTTT.

The chain couples TRBV2 to TRBJ1-1, with D maybe TRBD1 (6 bases). This CDR3 has 12 residues. Germline V CDR1 and CDR2: SNHLY, FYNNEI. The germline V and J ends were trimmed by 6 bases and 7 bases, with 12 bases remaining between them. CDR3 bases: TGTGCCAGCAGGAACAAACAGGGTGAAGCTTTCTTT. This translates into CASRNKQGEAFF.

The J gene is TRBJ1-1, the V gene TRBV7-3, with 7 nucleotides matching TRBD1. Germline trimming cut 5 bases from V and 0 bases from J; bases unmatched to any gene: 6. Germline V lookup: CDR1 SGHTA, CDR2 FQGTGA. The CDR3 covers 15 residues. CDR3 sequence reads: CASSPGQTLNTEAFF. The DNA for the CDR3 is TGTGCCAGCAGCCCGGGACAGACCTTGAACACTGAAGCTTTCTTT. The full variable domain, completed using reference TRBV7-3 and TRBJ1-1, is GAGVSQTPSNKVTEKGKYVELRCDPISGHTALYWYRQSLGQGPEFLIYFQGTGAADDSGLPNDRFFAVRPEGSVSTLKIQRTERGDSAVYLCASSPGQTLNTEAFFGQGTRLTVV.

The chain has TRBV12-3 or TRBV12-4 and TRBJ1-1; TRBD1 matches at 8 bases. The CDR3 has 13 residues. V lost 6 bases and J lost 5; bases outside the gene matches: 5. The CDR3 DNA is TGTGCCAGCAGACGACAGGGGTGGACTGAAGCTTTCTTT. Its translation is CASRRQGWTEAFF.

The chain has TRBV19 and TRBJ2-1, with a possible D match to TRBD1 (6 bases). In germline, CDR1 is LNHDA, CDR2 SQIVND (reference sequence). The germline V and J ends were trimmed by 1 base and 5 bases, with 9 bases remaining between them. There are 14 residues in the CDR3. CDR3 region: CASSIGTANNEQFF. In DNA form, the CDR3 reads TGTGCCAGTAGTATAGGGACAGCAAACAATGAGCAGTTCTTC.

The chain employs TRBV13 and TRBJ2-4, with a weak D call TRBD1 (5 bases). CDR1 and CDR2 (germline): PRHDT, FYEKMQ (reference sequence). The CDR3 sequence is 14 residues long. Trimming removed 0 bases at V and 6 bases at J, with 9 bases between. The CDR3 protein is CASSLGHRRNIQYF. The CDR3 DNA reads TGTGCCAGCAGCTTAGGACACAGGAGAAACATTCAGTACTTC. The full variable domain, in which reference TRBV13 and TRBJ2-4 provide the parts outside the CDR3, is AAGVIQSPRHLIKEKRETATLKCYPIPRHDTVYWYQQGPGQDPQFLISFYEKMQSDKGSIPDRFSAQQFSDYHSELNMSSLELGDSALYFCASSLGHRRNIQYFGAGTRLSVL.

The chain couples TRBV7-3 to TRBJ2-1; TRBD2 aligns across 9 bases. The V gene end was trimmed by 1 base and the J gene end by 5 bases; junction bases not matched to a gene: 3. Germline assignment: CDR1 SGHTA and CDR2 FQGTGA. This CDR3 region has 15 residues. CDR3 nucleotides: TGTGCCAGCAGCTTAAGGCTAGCGGGGCACAATGAGCAGTTCTTC. It specifies CASSLRLAGHNEQFF.

The chain links TRBV9 to TRBJ1-3; tentative D call: TRBD1 (5 bases). Germline V gene lookup returns CDR1 SGDLS and CDR2 YYNGEE. Trimming took off 3 bases at V and 2 bases at J, with 18 bases between the two ends. This CDR3 is 17 amino acids long. For the CDR3, the DNA is TGTGCCAGCAGCGGAGGGGAGGGGATGAGTACTGGAAACACCATATATTTT. This gives the protein CASSGGEGMSTGNTIYF.

The sample holds a few counts of this clone. The CDR3 nucleotides read TGTGCCAGCTCACCACCGACAGGGGCTAACTATGGCTACACCTTC. Translated, it gives CASSPPTGANYGYTF. This chain uses TRBV18 with TRBJ1-2, with 8 bases aligning to TRBD1. The ends lost 0 bases at V and 0 bases at J; junction bases unmatched: 0. The germline V gene encodes CDR1 KGHSH and CDR2 LQKENI. The CDR3 consists of 15 residues.

The chain couples TRBV30 to TRBJ1-1, with D possibly matching TRBD1 (6 bases). V was trimmed by 7 bases and J by 1 base, leaving 13 bases between them. The CDR3 consists of 13 residues. The germline V gene encodes CDR1 GTSNPN and CDR2 SVGIG (reference sequence). DNA of the CDR3: TGTGCCTCCAGGGGACACTCGAACACTGAAGCTTTCTTT. Translation gives CASRGHSNTEAFF.

The CDR3 sequence: CASSPRDLNTIYF. DNA for the CDR3: TGTGCCAGTAGTCCCCGGGATTTGAACACCATATATTTT. The rearrangement links TRBV19 to TRBJ1-3, with D hard to call. V gave up 5 bases and J gave up 7 bases, with 12 bases separating them. This CDR3 is 13 amino acids long. Looked up from germline, CDR1 is LNHDA and CDR2 is SQIVND (reference sequence).

This clone was seen a single time. The genes are TRBV4-2 and TRBJ1-2; weak D call: TRBD1 (6 bases). This CDR3 has 15 amino acids. The germline CDR1 and CDR2 sequences are LGHNA and YNFKEQ. Trimming shortened V by 1 base and J by 4 bases, and 13 bases separated the two germline ends. The CDR3 DNA is TGTGCCAGCAGCCAAGTCCCGGGACAATTCTATGGCTACACCTTC. This sequence encodes CASSQVPGQFYGYTF.

The CDR3 bases are TGTGCCAGCTCAGAACGGACAGGCGAGACCGGGGAGCTGTTTTTT. Its translation: CASSERTGETGELFF. The chain couples TRBV18 to TRBJ2-2; 7 nucleotides agree with TRBD1. CDR3 size: 15 residues. Trimming removed 5 bases from V and 5 bases from J; junction bases left unmatched: 8. CDR1 and CDR2 (germline): KGHSH, LQKENI.

The chain links TRBV6-5 to TRBJ1-3; the match to TRBD1 covers 10 bases. This CDR3 has 15 residues. The germline CDR1 and CDR2 sequences are MNHEY and SVGAGI. V was clipped by 8 bases and J by 0 bases; unmatched bases: 4. CDR3: CASGTGVTSGNTIYF. Here the CDR3 DNA reads TGTGCCAGCGGGACAGGGGTAACCTCTGGAAACACCATATATTTT.

The CDR3 sequence is CATRRDRYPNTEAFF. CDR3 coding DNA: TGTGCCACCCGGCGGGACCGCTACCCGAACACTGAAGCTTTCTTT. This rearrangement joins TRBV10-3 to TRBJ1-1, with D maybe TRBD1 (5 bases). V gave up 10 bases and J gave up 1 base, with 19 bases separating them. The CDR3 contains 15 residues. Germline assignment: CDR1 ENHRY and CDR2 SYGVKD.